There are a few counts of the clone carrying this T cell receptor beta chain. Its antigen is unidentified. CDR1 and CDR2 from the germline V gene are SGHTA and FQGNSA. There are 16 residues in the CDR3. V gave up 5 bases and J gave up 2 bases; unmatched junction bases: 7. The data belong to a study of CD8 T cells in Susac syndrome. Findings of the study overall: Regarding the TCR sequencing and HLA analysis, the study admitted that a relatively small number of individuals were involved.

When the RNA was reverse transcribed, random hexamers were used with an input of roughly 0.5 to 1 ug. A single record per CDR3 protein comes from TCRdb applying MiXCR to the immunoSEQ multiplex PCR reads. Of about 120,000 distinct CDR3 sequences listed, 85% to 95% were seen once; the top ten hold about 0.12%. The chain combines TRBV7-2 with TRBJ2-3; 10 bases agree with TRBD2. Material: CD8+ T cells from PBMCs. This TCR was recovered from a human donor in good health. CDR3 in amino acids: CASSKQAGGYTDTQYF. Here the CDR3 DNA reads TGTGCCAGCAGCAAACAAGCGGGGGGGTACACAGATACGCAGTATTTT. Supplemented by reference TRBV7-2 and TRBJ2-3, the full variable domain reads GAGVSQSPSNKVTEKGKDVELRCDPISGHTALYWYRQSLGQGLEFLIYFQGNSAPDKSGLPSDRFSAERTGGSVSTLTIQRTQQEDSAVYLCASSKQAGGYTDTQYFGPGTRLTVL.